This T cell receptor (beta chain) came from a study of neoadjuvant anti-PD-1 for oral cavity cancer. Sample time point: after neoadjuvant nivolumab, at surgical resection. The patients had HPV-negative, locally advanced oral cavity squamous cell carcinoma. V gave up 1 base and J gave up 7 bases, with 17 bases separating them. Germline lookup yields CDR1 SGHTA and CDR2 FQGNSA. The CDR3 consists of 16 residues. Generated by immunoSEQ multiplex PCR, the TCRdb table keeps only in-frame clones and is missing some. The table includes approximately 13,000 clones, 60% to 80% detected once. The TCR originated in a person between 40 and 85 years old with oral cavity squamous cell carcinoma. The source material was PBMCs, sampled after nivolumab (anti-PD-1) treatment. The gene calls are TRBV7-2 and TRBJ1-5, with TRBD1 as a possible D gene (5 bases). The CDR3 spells CASSLVGLGEGQPQHF. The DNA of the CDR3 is TGTGCCAGCAGCTTAGTGGGTCTGGGGGAAGGCCAGCCCCAGCATTTT.